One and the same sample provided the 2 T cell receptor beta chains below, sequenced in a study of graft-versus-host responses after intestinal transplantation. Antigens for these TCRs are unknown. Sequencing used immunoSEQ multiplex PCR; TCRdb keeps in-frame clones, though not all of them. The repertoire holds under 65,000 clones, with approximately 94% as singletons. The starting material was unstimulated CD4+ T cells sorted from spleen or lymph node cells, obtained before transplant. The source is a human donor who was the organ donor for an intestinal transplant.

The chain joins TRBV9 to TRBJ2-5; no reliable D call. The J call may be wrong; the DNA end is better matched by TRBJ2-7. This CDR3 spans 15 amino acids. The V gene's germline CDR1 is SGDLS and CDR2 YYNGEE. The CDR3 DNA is TGTGCCAGCAGCGTCCCGTCCCCGAGCCCCCACGAGCAGTACTTC. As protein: CASSVPSPSPHEQYF.

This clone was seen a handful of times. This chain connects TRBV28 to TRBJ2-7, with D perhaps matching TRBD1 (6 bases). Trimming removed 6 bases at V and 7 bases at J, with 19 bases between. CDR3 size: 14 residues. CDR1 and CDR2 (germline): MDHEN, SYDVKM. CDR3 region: CASRNPQGLGEQYF. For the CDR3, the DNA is TGTGCCAGCAGAAACCCACAGGGCTTGGGGGAGCAGTACTTC.